Below, one T cell receptor (beta chain) is given with its context. Its matching antigen is unknown. These data belong to a study of identical twins. CDR1 and CDR2 (germline): SGHRS, YFSETQ. V lost 1 base and J lost 0, with 5 bases in between. The CDR3 is 14 amino acids. General study points: Within cord blood, abundant beta clonotypes carried fewer insertions, but memory repertoires showed no such trend. Twin-shared out-of-frame alpha sequences showed excess low generation probability. Not following the same donors, the study drew its conclusions from cross-sectional statistical analysis.

A universal primer binding site was introduced by template switching. The final cDNA contained unique molecular identifiers. TCRdb re-called the 5' RACE reads with MiXCR, one entry per CDR3 protein. The sample has 350,000 to 600,000 distinct CDR3 sequences, 13% to 15% seen once; the top ten hold around 0.48%. This same sample was also taken into another study, of yellow fever vaccine responses in identical twins.

Material: CD4+ T cells sorted from blood. The chain employs TRBV5-1 and TRBJ2-4; D remains ambiguous. The TCR sequence derives from a woman under 30 in good health. CDR3 region: CASSLTIAKNIQYF. CDR3 coding DNA: TGCGCCAGCAGCTTGACAATAGCCAAAAACATTCAGTACTTC. Drawing the rest from reference TRBV5-1 and TRBJ2-4, the complete variable domain is KAGVTQTPRYLIKTRGQQVTLSCSPISGHRSVSWYQQTPGQGLQFLFEYFSETQRNKGNFPGRFSGRQFSNSRSEMNVSTLELGDSALYLCASSLTIAKNIQYFGAGTRLSVL.